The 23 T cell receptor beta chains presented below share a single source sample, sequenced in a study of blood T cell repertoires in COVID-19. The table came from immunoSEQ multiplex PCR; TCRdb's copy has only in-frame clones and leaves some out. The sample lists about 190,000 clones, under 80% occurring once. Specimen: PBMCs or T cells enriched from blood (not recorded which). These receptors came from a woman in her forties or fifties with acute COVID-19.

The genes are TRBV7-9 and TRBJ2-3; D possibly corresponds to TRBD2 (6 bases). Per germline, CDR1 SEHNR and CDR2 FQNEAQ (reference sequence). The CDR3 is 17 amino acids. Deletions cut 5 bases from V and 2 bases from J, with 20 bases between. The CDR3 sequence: CASSVGIRGADTDTQYF. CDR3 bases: TGTGCCAGCAGCGTCGGAATCCGCGGGGCGGACACAGATACGCAGTATTTT.

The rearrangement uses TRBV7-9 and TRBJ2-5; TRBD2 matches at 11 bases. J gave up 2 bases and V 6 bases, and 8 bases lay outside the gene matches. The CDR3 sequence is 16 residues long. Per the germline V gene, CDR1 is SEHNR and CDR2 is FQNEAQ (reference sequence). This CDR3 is CASSRNLAGGQETQYF. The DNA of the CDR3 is TGTGCCAGCAGTCGTAATCTAGCGGGGGGACAAGAGACCCAGTACTTC.

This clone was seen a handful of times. DNA of the CDR3: TGTGCCAGCAGTCTCAGGCTCATGAACACTGAAGCTTTCTTT. This sequence encodes CASSLRLMNTEAFF. The J gene is TRBJ1-1, the V gene TRBV28; D unresolved. CDR1 is MDHEN, CDR2 SYDVKM, per germline. V lost 5 bases, J lost 0 bases, and 10 bases lay in between. The CDR3 has 14 amino acids.

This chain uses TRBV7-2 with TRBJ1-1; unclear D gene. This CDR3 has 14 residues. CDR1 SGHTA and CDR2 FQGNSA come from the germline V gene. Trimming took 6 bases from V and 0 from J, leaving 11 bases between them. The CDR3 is CASRGGRVNTEAFF. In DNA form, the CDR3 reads TGTGCCAGCAGGGGAGGAAGGGTGAACACTGAAGCTTTCTTT.

The CDR3, as DNA: TGTGCCAGCAGTCAACACCTGTTGCCCCTCCACTTT. This sequence encodes CASSQHLLPLHF. The chain joins TRBV27 to TRBJ1-6; D is ambiguous. From germline, CDR1 is MNHEY and CDR2 SMNVEV (reference sequence). Trimming cost V 5 bases and J 13 bases, with 12 bases left between them. This CDR3 contains 12 residues.

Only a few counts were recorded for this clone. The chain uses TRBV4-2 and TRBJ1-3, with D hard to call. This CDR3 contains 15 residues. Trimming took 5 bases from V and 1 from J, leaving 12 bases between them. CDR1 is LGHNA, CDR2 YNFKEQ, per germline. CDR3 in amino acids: CASSGAGRSGNTIYF. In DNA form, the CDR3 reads TGTGCCAGCAGCGGAGCCGGAAGGTCTGGAAACACCATATATTTT.

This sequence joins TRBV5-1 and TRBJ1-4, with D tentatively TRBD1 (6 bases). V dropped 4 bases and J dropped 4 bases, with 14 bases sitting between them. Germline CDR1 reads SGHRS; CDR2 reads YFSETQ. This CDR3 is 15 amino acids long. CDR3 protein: CASSRQQGNNEKLFF. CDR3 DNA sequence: TGCGCCAGCAGCCGCCAACAGGGAAATAATGAAAAACTGTTTTTT.

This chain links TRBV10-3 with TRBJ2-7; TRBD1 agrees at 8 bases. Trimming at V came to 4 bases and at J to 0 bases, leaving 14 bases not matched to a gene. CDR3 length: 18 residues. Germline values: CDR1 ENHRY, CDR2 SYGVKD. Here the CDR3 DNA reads TGTGCCATCAGTGTCAGTCAAAGACAGGGGACGAGCTCCTACGAGCAGTACGTC. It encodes CAISVSQRQGTSSYEQYV.

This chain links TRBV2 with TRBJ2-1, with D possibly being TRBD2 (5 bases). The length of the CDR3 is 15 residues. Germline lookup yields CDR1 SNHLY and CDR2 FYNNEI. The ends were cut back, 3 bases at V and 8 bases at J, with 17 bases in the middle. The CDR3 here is CASSESTRGRDEQFF. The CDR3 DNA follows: TGTGCCAGCAGTGAGAGCACTCGCGGGCGGGATGAGCAGTTCTTC.

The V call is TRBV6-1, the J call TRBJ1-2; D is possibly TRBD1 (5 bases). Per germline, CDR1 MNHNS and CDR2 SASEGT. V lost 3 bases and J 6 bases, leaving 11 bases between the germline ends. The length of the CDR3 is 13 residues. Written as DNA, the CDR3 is TGTGCCAGCAGTGAGGGGCAGGGAAATGGCTACACCTTC. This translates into CASSEGQGNGYTF.

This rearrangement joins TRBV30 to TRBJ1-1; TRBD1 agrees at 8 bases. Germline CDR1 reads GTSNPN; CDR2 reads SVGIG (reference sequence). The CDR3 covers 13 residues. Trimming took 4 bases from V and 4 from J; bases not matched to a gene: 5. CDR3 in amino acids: CAWNRGDPTEAFF. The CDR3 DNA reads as TGTGCCTGGAACAGGGGGGACCCCACTGAAGCTTTCTTT. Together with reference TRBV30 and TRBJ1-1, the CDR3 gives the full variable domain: SQTIHQWPATLVQPVGSPLSLECTVEGTSNPNLYWYRQAAGRGLQLLFYSVGIGQISSEVPQNLSASRPQDRQFILSSKKLLLSDSGFYLCAWNRGDPTEAFFGQGTRLTVV.

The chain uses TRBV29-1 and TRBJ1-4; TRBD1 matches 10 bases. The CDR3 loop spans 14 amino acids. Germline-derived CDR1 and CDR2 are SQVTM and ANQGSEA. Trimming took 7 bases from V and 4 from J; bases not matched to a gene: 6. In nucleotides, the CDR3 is TGCAGCGCGGACGGACAGGGGGGTAATGAAAAACTGTTTTTT. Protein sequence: CSADGQGGNEKLFF.

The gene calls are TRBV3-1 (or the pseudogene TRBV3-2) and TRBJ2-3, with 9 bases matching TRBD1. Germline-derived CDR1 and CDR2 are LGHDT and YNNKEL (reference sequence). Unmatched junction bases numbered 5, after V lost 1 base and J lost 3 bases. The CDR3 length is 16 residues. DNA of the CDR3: TGTGCCAGCAGCCAAGTCACAGGGGGCACAACAGATACGCAGTATTTT. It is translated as CASSQVTGGTTDTQYF.

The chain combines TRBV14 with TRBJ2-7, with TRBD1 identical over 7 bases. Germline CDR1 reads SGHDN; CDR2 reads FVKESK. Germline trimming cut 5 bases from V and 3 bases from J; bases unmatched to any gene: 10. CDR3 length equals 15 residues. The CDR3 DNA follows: TGTGCCAGCAGCGCGGTGACAGGGAACTTCTACGAGCAGTACGTC. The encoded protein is CASSAVTGNFYEQYV.

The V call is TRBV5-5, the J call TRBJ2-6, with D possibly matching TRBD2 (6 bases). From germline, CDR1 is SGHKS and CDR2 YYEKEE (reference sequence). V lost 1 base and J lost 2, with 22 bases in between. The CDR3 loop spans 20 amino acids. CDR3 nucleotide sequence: TGTGCCAGCAGCTTGTTCGAACAGACTAGTTTGATAGCTGGGGCCAACGTCCTGACTTTC. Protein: CASSLFEQTSLIAGANVLTF.

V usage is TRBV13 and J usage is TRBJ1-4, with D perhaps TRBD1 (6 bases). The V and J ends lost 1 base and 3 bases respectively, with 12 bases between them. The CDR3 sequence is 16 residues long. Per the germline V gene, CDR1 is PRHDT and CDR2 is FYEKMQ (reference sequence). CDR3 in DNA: TGTGCCAGCAGCTTAGAGCGGGGGCAAGCTAATGAAAAACTGTTTTTT. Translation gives CASSLERGQANEKLFF.

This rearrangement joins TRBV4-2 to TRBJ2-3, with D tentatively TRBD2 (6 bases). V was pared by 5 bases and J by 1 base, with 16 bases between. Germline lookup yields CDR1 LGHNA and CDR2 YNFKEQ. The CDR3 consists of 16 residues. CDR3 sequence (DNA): TGTGCCAGCAGCGGATGGGCGGGGTCGGGCACAGATACGCAGTATTTT. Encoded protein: CASSGWAGSGTDTQYF.

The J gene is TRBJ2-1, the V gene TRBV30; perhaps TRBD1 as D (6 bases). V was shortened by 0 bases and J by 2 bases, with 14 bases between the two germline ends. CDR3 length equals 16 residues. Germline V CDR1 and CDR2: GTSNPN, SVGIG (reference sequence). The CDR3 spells CAWSVPFGGTYNEQFF. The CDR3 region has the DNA TGTGCCTGGAGTGTACCTTTTGGGGGCACCTACAATGAGCAGTTCTTC.

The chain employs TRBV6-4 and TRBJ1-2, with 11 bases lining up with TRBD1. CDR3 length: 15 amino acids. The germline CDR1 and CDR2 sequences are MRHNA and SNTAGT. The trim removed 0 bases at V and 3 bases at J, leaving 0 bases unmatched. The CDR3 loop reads CASSDSGQGDYGYTF. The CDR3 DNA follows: TGTGCCAGCAGTGACTCGGGACAGGGGGACTATGGCTACACCTTC.

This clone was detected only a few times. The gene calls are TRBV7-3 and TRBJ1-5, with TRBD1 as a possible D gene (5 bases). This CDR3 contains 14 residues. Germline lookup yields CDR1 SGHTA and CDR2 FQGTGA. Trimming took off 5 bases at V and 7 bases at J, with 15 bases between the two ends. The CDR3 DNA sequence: TGTGCCAGCAGCCTAAGTCCAGGGATCCAGCCCCAGCATTTT. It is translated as CASSLSPGIQPQHF.

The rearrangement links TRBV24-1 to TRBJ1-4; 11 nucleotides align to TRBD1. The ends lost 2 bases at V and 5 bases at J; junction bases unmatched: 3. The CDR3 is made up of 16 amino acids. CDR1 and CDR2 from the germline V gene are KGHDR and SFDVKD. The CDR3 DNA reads TGTGCCACCAGTGATTCGGGACAGGGGGGGAATGAAAAACTGTTTTTT. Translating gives CATSDSGQGGNEKLFF.

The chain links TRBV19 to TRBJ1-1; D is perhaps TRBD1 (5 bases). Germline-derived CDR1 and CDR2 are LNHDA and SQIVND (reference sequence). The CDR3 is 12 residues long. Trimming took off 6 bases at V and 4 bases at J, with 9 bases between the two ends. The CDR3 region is CASRQVPTEAFF. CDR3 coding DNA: TGTGCCAGTAGACAGGTACCCACTGAAGCTTTCTTT.

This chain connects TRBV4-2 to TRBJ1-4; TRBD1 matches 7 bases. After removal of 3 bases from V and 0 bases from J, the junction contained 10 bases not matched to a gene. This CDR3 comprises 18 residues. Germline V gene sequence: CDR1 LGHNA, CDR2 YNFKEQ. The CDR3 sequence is CASSQGLGQQATNEKLFF. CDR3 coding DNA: TGTGCCAGCAGCCAGGGCCTGGGACAGCAAGCAACTAATGAAAAACTGTTTTTT.